This T cell receptor (beta chain) stems from a study of shared clonotypes between healthy human individuals. Study outcomes and limitations: Sampling involved blood alone; tissue repertoires likely differ.

Only CD45RO-negative cells positively selected for CCR7 counted as naive CD8 cells, so terminally differentiated effector memory CD45RA+ cells were excluded. The V gene's germline CDR1 is MNHEY and CDR2 SMNVEV (reference sequence). CDR3 length: 14 amino acids. V trimming: 5 bases; J trimming: 4 bases; junction bases outside the gene matches: 8. On this clone: Its matching antigen is unknown.

For sorted subsets, roughly 200 ng DNA per replicate equaled 30,000 or so T cell genomes. Profiling relied on immunoSEQ multiplex PCR, and the TCRdb table lists in-frame clones only, not all of them. The table has fewer than 1 million clones, 95% to 97% seen once. Sequenced material: naive CD8+ T cells sorted from blood. The TCR was taken from a man aged 30 to 45 in good health. This chain uses TRBV27 with TRBJ2-7, with 7 bases aligning to TRBD2. This CDR3 reads CASSERGTGYEQYF. DNA of the CDR3: TGTGCCAGCAGTGAGCGGGGAACGGGTTACGAGCAGTACTTC.